The 2 T cell receptor beta chains listed next were all sequenced from one sample in a study of T cells in Graves' hyperthyroidism and ophthalmopathy. Amplification targeted TCR beta CDR3 regions from RNA transcripts. During a first-round RT-PCR of the TCR CDR3, the HTBI primer set was used. TCRdb re-called the multiplex PCR reads with MiXCR, one entry per CDR3 protein. Of a few hundred thousand distinct CDR3 sequences in the sample, approximately 14% are singletons; the top ten hold around 5.4%. The sample was blood. All receptors derive from a woman under 40 with Graves' hyperthyroidism that later progressed to Graves' ophthalmopathy.

In its sample, this clonotype was seen many times. The V call is TRBV2, the J call TRBJ1-4; possible D gene TRBD1, 6 bases. The V and J ends lost 2 bases and 7 bases respectively, with 14 bases between them. The CDR3 extends over 15 amino acids. The germline CDR1 and CDR2 sequences are SNHLY and FYNNEI. The CDR3: CASSERWDKLEKLFF. CDR3 DNA sequence: TGTGCCAGCAGTGAACGGTGGGACAAACTTGAAAAACTGTTTTTT.

This clonotype was detected ten times or more. The rearrangement joins TRBV12-3 or TRBV12-4 to TRBJ2-4; D gene uncertain. Trimming cost V 5 bases and J 5 bases, with 7 bases left between them. This CDR3 has 12 amino acids. The CDR3 loop reads CASSRTQNIQYF. The CDR3 DNA follows: TGTGCCAGCAGTCGGACCCAAAACATTCAGTACTTC.